A single sample is the source of the 24 T cell receptor beta chains below, sequenced in a study of T cells after yellow fever vaccination. Using its own MiXCR run on the 5' RACE reads, TCRdb lists one record per CDR3 protein. This table holds around 340,000 distinct CDR3 sequences, 8.7% found once. This specimen was PBMCs, taken on the day of the first yellow fever vaccination. These receptors were taken from a man aged 18 to 30 who received the YFV17D yellow fever vaccine.

CDR3 amino acids: CASSDPLSGDNEQFF. The CDR3 nucleotides are TGTGCCAGCAGTGATCCCCTTTCAGGTGACAATGAGCAGTTCTTC. The rearrangement uses TRBV25-1 and TRBJ2-1, with unresolved D. Trimming shortened V by 3 bases and J by 5 bases, and 14 bases separated the two germline ends. CDR3 length equals 15 residues. The germline gives CDR1 MGHDK, CDR2 SYGVNS. Based on the CDR3 plus reference TRBV25-1 and TRBJ2-1, the full variable domain is EADIYQTPRYLVIGTGKKITLECSQTMGHDKMYWYQQDPGMELHLIHYSYGVNSTEKGDLSSESTVSRIRTEHFPLTLESARPSHTSQYLCASSDPLSGDNEQFFGPGTRLTVL.

This clonotype was seen a handful of times. The chain has TRBV7-2 and TRBJ2-7, with D uncertain. V dropped 2 bases and J dropped 1 base, with 9 bases sitting between them. The CDR3 is 14 residues long. Germline V gene data show CDR1 as SGHTA and CDR2 as FQGNSA. The CDR3 is CASSLIPNSYEQYV. The CDR3 nucleotides are TGTGCCAGCAGCTTAATACCCAATTCCTACGAGCAGTACGTC.

This rearrangement joins TRBV11-2 to TRBJ2-3; D is unclear. The V and J ends lost 7 bases and 2 bases respectively, with 4 bases between them. Germline V gene data show CDR1 as SGHAT and CDR2 as FQNNGV. There are 11 residues in the CDR3. CDR3 in DNA: TGTGCCAGCACACCCACAGATACGCAGTATTTT. Protein sequence: CASTPTDTQYF.

This clonotype showed up many times. The CDR3 protein is CASSLGKGAANTGELFF. The CDR3 DNA reads as TGCGCCAGCAGCCTCGGGAAGGGGGCCGCGAACACCGGGGAGCTGTTTTTT. The chain joins TRBV4-3 to TRBJ2-2; 7 positions match TRBD1. This CDR3 comprises 17 residues. The junction had 8 bases not matched to a gene; V was cut back by 4 bases and J by 0 bases. Germline V lookup: CDR1 LGHNA, CDR2 YSLEER.

This clonotype showed up just a few times. This chain uses TRBV4-3 with TRBJ1-1; the D gene is possibly TRBD1 (5 bases). Germline loops: CDR1 LGHNA, CDR2 YSLEER. This CDR3 is built from 14 residues. V dropped 3 bases and J dropped 11 bases, with 19 bases sitting between them. For the CDR3, the DNA is TGCGCCAGCAGCCAGTGGGAGGGACCTGAAGGGGCTTTCTTT. The encoded protein is CASSQWEGPEGAFF.

The J gene is TRBJ1-4, the V gene TRBV11-2; unclear D gene. The CDR3 loop spans 14 amino acids. CDR1 and CDR2 (germline): SGHAT, FQNNGV. Trimming stripped 3 bases from V and 8 bases from J, with 13 bases between. CDR3 loop: CASSFSSSGEKLFF. As DNA, the CDR3 is TGTGCCAGCAGCTTTTCGTCTTCTGGGGAAAAACTGTTTTTT.

The chain couples TRBV12-3 or TRBV12-4 to TRBJ2-2, with 10 bases identical to TRBD2. The CDR3 runs to 15 residues. After removal of 5 bases from V and 7 bases from J, the junction contained 7 bases not matched to a gene. The CDR3 region is CASSDLAGDVGELFF. In nucleotides, the CDR3 is TGTGCCAGCAGTGACCTAGCGGGGGACGTCGGGGAGCTGTTTTTT.

At least ten counts were recorded for this clonotype. The chain has TRBV12-3 or TRBV12-4 and TRBJ1-6, with unresolved D. Trimming shortened V by 5 bases and J by 7 bases, and 9 bases separated the two germline ends. There are 13 residues in the CDR3. CDR3 sequence reads: CASSLTLNSPLHF. The CDR3 DNA reads as TGTGCCAGCAGTCTTACGCTGAATTCACCCCTCCACTTT.

The chain has TRBV18 and TRBJ1-5; D not resolved. V lost 3 bases to trimming and J lost 7 bases, with 13 bases between them. Germline lookup yields CDR1 KGHSH and CDR2 LQKENI. The CDR3 contains 14 residues. CDR3 DNA sequence: TGTGCCAGCTCACCCCGGGAGTCGGGGCAGCCCCAGCATTTT. Translated, it gives CASSPRESGQPQHF.

There are a few counts of this clonotype. This chain connects TRBV20-1 to TRBJ2-1, with 12 bases fitting TRBD2. J lost 9 bases, V lost 3 bases, and 9 bases had no gene match. The CDR3 is 15 amino acids. From germline, CDR1 is DFQATT and CDR2 SNEGSKA (reference sequence). CDR3 nucleotide sequence: TGCAGTGCTAGCCTAACTAGCGGGGGGAATGGTGAGCAGTTCTTC. As protein: CSASLTSGGNGEQFF.

This chain joins TRBV3-1 and TRBJ1-2, with 11 bases that match TRBD1. The germline V gene has CDR1 LGHDT and CDR2 YNNKEL (reference sequence). The CDR3 loop spans 16 amino acids. V lost 7 bases and J lost 4; bases outside the gene matches: 11. The CDR3 DNA is TGTGCCAGCACCAGATCCGGACAGGGGGCTGGCTATGGCTACACCTTC. This translates into CASTRSGQGAGYGYTF. The full variable domain, rest sourced from reference TRBV3-1 and TRBJ1-2, is DTAVSQTPKYLVTQMGNDKSIKCEQNLGHDTMYWYKQDSKKFLKIMFSYNNKELIINETVPNRFSPKSPDKAHLNLHINSLELGDSAVYFCASTRSGQGAGYGYTFGSGTRLTVV.

V and J are TRBV12-3 or TRBV12-4 and TRBJ2-2; tentatively, D is TRBD2 (6 bases). V was trimmed by 8 bases and J by 7 bases, leaving 14 bases between them. This CDR3 contains 13 residues. The CDR3 coding sequence is TGTGCCAGCGAAAGTCGGGAGCTCGGGGAGCTGTTTTTT. It yields the protein CASESRELGELFF.

The sample holds many counts of this clonotype. This rearrangement joins TRBV5-1 to TRBJ2-3; D uncertain. Between the trimmed V and J ends, which lost 4 bases and 2 bases, there was a span of 14 bases. Germline V CDR1 and CDR2: SGHRS, YFSETQ. The CDR3 totals 15 residues. The CDR3 is CASSQTANPTDTQYF. CDR3 in DNA: TGCGCCAGCAGCCAAACAGCGAATCCCACAGATACGCAGTATTTT.

The chain combines TRBV11-2 with TRBJ2-2, with D perhaps TRBD1 (7 bases). V dropped 1 base and J dropped 8 bases, with 14 bases sitting between them. The CDR3 length is 15 residues. Per the germline V gene, CDR1 is SGHAT and CDR2 is FQNNGV. The CDR3 sequence is CASSLVQGGVGELFF. CDR3 in DNA: TGTGCCAGCAGCTTAGTCCAGGGGGGAGTTGGGGAGCTGTTTTTT.

This clonotype has a count of ten or more. The rearrangement joins TRBV5-6 to TRBJ1-1; no reliable D call. V was cut by 0 bases and J by 8 bases, with 8 bases left in between. The CDR3 sequence is 12 residues long. The germline gives CDR1 SGHDT, CDR2 YYEEEE. CDR3 nucleotide sequence: TGTGCCAGCAGCTTGGGTCCAGGAGAAGCTTTCTTT. This translates into CASSLGPGEAFF.

This clonotype was detected a few times. The chain carries TRBV4-3 and TRBJ2-1; D possibly matches TRBD1 or TRBD2 (6 bases each). This CDR3 is 13 amino acids long. The germline V and J ends were trimmed by 0 bases and 10 bases, with 10 bases remaining between them. The germline V gene encodes CDR1 LGHNA and CDR2 YSLEER. CDR3 DNA sequence: TGCGCCAGCAGCCAAGATTTCGGGGGCGAGCAGTTCTTC. It yields the protein CASSQDFGGEQFF.

The chain recombines TRBV7-8 with TRBJ2-1, with D perhaps TRBD1 (5 bases). Looked up from germline, CDR1 is SGHVS and CDR2 is FQNEAQ. The length of the CDR3 is 15 residues. Trimming took off 4 bases at V and 11 bases at J, with 21 bases between the two ends. In DNA, the CDR3 is TGTGCCAGCAGCTCCGCAAGGGCAGGGAAGGTTAAGCAGTTCTTC. Amino acid sequence: CASSSARAGKVKQFF.

The table lists this clonotype with a few counts. The chain recombines TRBV7-3 with TRBJ1-2; weak D call: TRBD1 (5 bases). V was cut by 2 bases and J by 8 bases, with 12 bases left in between. The CDR3 runs to 13 residues. Germline CDR1 is SGHTA and CDR2 is FQGTGA. CDR3 protein: CASSLPQGRGYTF. In DNA, the CDR3 is TGTGCCAGCAGCTTACCCCAGGGTCGGGGCTACACCTTC.

The rearrangement links TRBV29-1 to TRBJ1-4; perhaps TRBD1 as D (5 bases). Germline V lookup: CDR1 SQVTM, CDR2 ANQGSEA. V was cut by 7 bases and J by 7 bases, with 13 bases left in between. The CDR3 is 12 amino acids. The CDR3: CSAATGFEKLFF. CDR3 in DNA: TGCAGCGCAGCCACAGGATTTGAAAAACTGTTTTTT.

This clonotype was observed at least ten times. The V gene is TRBV23-1, the J gene TRBJ2-5; possible D gene TRBD1, 5 bases. TRBV23-1 counts as an open reading frame of uncertain function. The CDR3 has 13 residues. Trimming shortened V by 7 bases and J by 5 bases, and 14 bases separated the two germline ends. The CDR3 sequence: CASTAMDTETQYF. CDR3 DNA sequence: TGCGCCAGCACCGCCATGGACACCGAGACCCAGTACTTC.

This clonotype was observed a few times. The chain carries TRBV6-4 and TRBJ1-6; D gene uncertain. CDR1 is MRHNA, CDR2 SNTAGT, per germline. The CDR3 consists of 15 residues. Trimming stripped 4 bases from V and 0 bases from J, with 7 bases between. The CDR3 DNA reads as TGTGCCAGCAGTGTCGGGAGCTCCTATAATTCACCCCTCCACTTT. Translation gives CASSVGSSYNSPLHF.

The V call is TRBV5-1, the J call TRBJ1-1, with unresolved D. The CDR3 is 15 amino acids. CDR1 is SGHRS and CDR2 is YFSETQ in the germline V gene. Trimming removed 3 bases from V and 4 bases from J, with 16 bases in between. CDR3 sequence: CASSSWSLGSTEAFF. Here the CDR3 DNA reads TGCGCCAGCAGCTCCTGGTCCTTGGGCTCCACTGAAGCTTTCTTT.

This clonotype was picked up a small number of times. The chain links TRBV7-3 to TRBJ2-1, with 9 bases aligning to TRBD2. The CDR3 has 16 residues. Losses at the gene ends were 3 bases for V and 9 bases for J; bases not matched to a gene: 12. CDR1 is SGHTA and CDR2 is FQGTGA in the germline V gene. For the CDR3, the DNA is TGTGCCAGCAGCTTCGGATCGGGCTTAGCGGGGGCTGAGCAGTTCTTC. It is translated as CASSFGSGLAGAEQFF.

J is TRBJ2-4 and V is TRBV5-5; D is possibly TRBD1 or TRBD2 (7 bases each). V lost 4 bases to trimming and J lost 7 bases, with 27 bases between them. Germline V gene lookup returns CDR1 SGHKS and CDR2 YYEKEE (reference sequence). The CDR3 extends over 18 amino acids. CDR3 DNA: TGTGCCAGCAGCATAGCCCCAGGGCAGGGGGAGGGTAGGAACATTCAGTACTTC. Translation: CASSIAPGQGEGRNIQYF.